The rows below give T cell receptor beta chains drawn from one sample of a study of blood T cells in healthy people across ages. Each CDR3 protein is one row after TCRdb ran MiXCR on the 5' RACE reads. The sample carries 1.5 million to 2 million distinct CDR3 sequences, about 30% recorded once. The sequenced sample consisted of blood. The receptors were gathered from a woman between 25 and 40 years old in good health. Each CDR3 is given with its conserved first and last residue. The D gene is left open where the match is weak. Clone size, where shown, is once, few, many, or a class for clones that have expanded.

CDR3aa: CSAGYRGDYGYTF; CDR3nt: TGCAGTGCGGGCTACAGGGGGGACTATGGCTACACCTTC; v_gene: TRBV20-1; d_gene: TRBD1; abundance: few; j_gene: TRBJ1-2
CDR3aa: CASSQGDRYYNEQFF; CDR3nt: TGTGCCAGCAGCCAAGGGGACAGGTATTACAATGAGCAGTTCTTC; v_gene: TRBV3-1; d_gene: TRBD1; abundance: few; j_gene: TRBJ2-1
CDR3aa: CASSPQRVTGTVGYTF; CDR3nt: TGTGCCAGCAGTCCTCAACGTGTAACAGGGACGGTAGGCTACACCTTC; v_gene: TRBV27; d_gene: NA; abundance: few; j_gene: TRBJ1-2
CDR3aa: CASRNGGSTDTQYF; CDR3nt: TGTGCCAGCCGCAACGGGGGCAGCACAGATACGCAGTATTTT; v_gene: TRBV6-5; d_gene: NA; abundance: many; j_gene: TRBJ2-3
CDR3aa: CASSPPVVSTDTQYF; CDR3nt: TGTGCCAGCTCACCACCGGTAGTTAGCACAGATACGCAGTATTTT; v_gene: TRBV18; d_gene: NA; abundance: few; j_gene: TRBJ2-3
CDR3aa: CSALMAGFRADTQYF; CDR3nt: TGCAGTGCTCTAATGGCCGGGTTTCGGGCAGATACGCAGTATTTT; v_gene: TRBV20-1; d_gene: NA; abundance: NA; j_gene: TRBJ2-3
CDR3aa: CASSLGGRGYEQYF; CDR3nt: TGTGCCAGCAGTTTAGGCGGGAGAGGCTACGAGCAGTACTTC; v_gene: TRBV12-3/TRBV12-4; d_gene: TRBD2; abundance: many; j_gene: TRBJ2-7
CDR3aa: CASSLTGSWGEQYF; CDR3nt: TGTGCCAGCAGCTTGACAGGTAGTTGGGGCGAGCAGTACTTC; v_gene: TRBV7-9; d_gene: NA; abundance: few; j_gene: TRBJ2-7
CDR3aa: CASSLEVGRKWRDTEAFF; CDR3nt: TGTGCCAGCAGCTTAGAAGTTGGCCGGAAGTGGAGGGACACTGAAGCTTTCTTT; v_gene: TRBV7-2; d_gene: NA; abundance: NA; j_gene: TRBJ1-1
CDR3aa: CATSAGGLVDTQYF; CDR3nt: TGTGCCACCAGTGCGGGAGGGCTGGTAGATACGCAGTATTTT; v_gene: TRBV24-1; d_gene: TRBD2; abundance: many; j_gene: TRBJ2-3
CDR3aa: CASSLTSTGSYEQYF; CDR3nt: TGTGCCAGCAGCTTAACTAGTACAGGGTCCTACGAGCAGTACTTC; v_gene: TRBV7-9; d_gene: NA; abundance: NA; j_gene: TRBJ2-7